This T cell receptor (beta chain) was observed in a study of siplizumab effects on memory and regulatory T cells. Sequencing was performed with immunoSEQ multiplex PCR; in TCRdb, only in-frame clones are kept and a portion is missing. The data show fewer than 60,000 clones, 93% seen once. The source is a human donor in good health. The sample was CD8+ T cells sorted from blood.

The CDR3 loop reads CASSLGGLRPGELFF. The CDR3 DNA reads as TGTGCCAGCAGCTTAGGCGGACTCCGCCCCGGGGAGCTGTTTTTT. The V call is TRBV13, the J call TRBJ2-2, with D perhaps matching TRBD2 (5 bases). Trimming took off 0 bases at V and 6 bases at J, with 11 bases between the two ends. Germline V CDR1 and CDR2: PRHDT, FYEKMQ (reference sequence). The CDR3 is 15 residues long. The entire variable domain, with the rest obtained from reference TRBV13 and TRBJ2-2, is as follows: AAGVIQSPRHLIKEKRETATLKCYPIPRHDTVYWYQQGPGQDPQFLISFYEKMQSDKGSIPDRFSAQQFSDYHSELNMSSLELGDSALYFCASSLGGLRPGELFFGEGSRLTVL.